This paragraph reports one TCR beta chain. It has no known antigen specificity. Nothing much larger sits one base from this clone, and base qualities are not available. The same CDR3 can be traced to other DNA sequences in this sample. This entry comes from a study of T cell responses to AZD1222 COVID-19 vaccine (dated by TCRdb to the early 2020s). Some background on the complete study: TCR sequencing was performed for fewer than 250 trial participants, of whom around 210 were given two doses of AZD1222 and around 25 were given two doses of MenACWY control vaccine. Trial participants were enrolled into age subgroups of 18-55, 56-69 and 70-plus years, which contained 148, 28 and 57 TCR-sequenced participants, respectively.

The label giving this sample's time point can be read as: about 28 days (+/-7) after the second vaccine dose. AZD1222 recipients whose second dose came at about 4 weeks and those whose second dose came at about 12 weeks were combined into one group, since spike-specific TCR depth and breadth did not differ between the two schedules. The vaccinee samples were drawn from two UK trials, COV001 and COV002, one of which was a single-blind randomized controlled phase 2/3 trial testing AZD1222 (ChAdOx1 nCoV-19) in healthy adults. For TCRbeta chain sequencing, PBMC samples from trial participants were taken at day 0 and at day 28 after the second dose. The CDR3 regions of human TCRbeta chains were analyzed by immunosequencing. Per the source publication's procedure: TCRs in the repertoires were compared against a reference library of SARS-CoV-2-specific TCRs that had been generated with the MIRA antigen-specificity platform. Breadth was defined as the fraction of unique TCRs that were SARS-CoV-2-associated. Depth was defined as the fraction of total T cells that were SARS-CoV-2-associated. Using the MIRA data, each spike-specific TCR was mapped to the spike region that the TCR reacts to and placed in a CD4 or CD8 class. Log10-transformed breadth and depth values were compared by one-way ANOVA with Sidak's multiple comparisons tests. Sourced from immuneACCESS, this table was stored by TCRdb with only in-frame sequences that have V and J called. A share of the clones is absent; for the studies checked, an unresolved V gene accounts for under half, and the remainder has no known explanation. That table supplies the V and J calls and clone size; D and trimming were determined from the DNA. The sample profile shows 120,000 to 150,000 clones; about 86% of them were found once. Around 5.1% of the sample goes to the ten largest clones.

V and J are truncated by 0 bases and 0 bases respectively, leaving an intervening sequence of 6 bases. The CDR3 sequence holds 15 residues, the cysteine and phenylalanine included. CDR3 DNA is the only sequence kept; it has 45 bases, read in frame from the first base. CDR1 and CDR2, per the germline V gene (reference sequence), are SGHNT and YYREEE. The full study reports these points: In the small 56-69-year group, the increase in depth fell short of significance, most likely because of low power. Epitopes outside the regions mutated in the B.1.351 and B.1.1.7 variants were reportedly recognized by nearly half of the unique spike-specific TCRs. Conclusions about previously exposed vaccinees are limited, since just a handful of AZD1222 recipients were seropositive for SARS-CoV-2 at baseline. Participants were mostly white British, with more females than males. The authors suggested clonal diversity may have been underestimated. Because no samples from the day 14 peak response were available, repertoires could be characterized only after the peak T cell response. Vaccine-associated CD4 TCRs spanned the whole spike protein, with dominant responses in regions 160-218 and 743-854. After two AZD1222 doses, both the breadth and the depth of spike-specific TCRs were significantly higher than at day 0 and than in MenACWY recipients.

The input for sequencing was peripheral blood, taken 28 days after the second AZD1222 dose. This receptor chain uses TRBV5-4 and TRBJ1-4; a tentative D call is TRBD1 (5 bases match). The source of this sequence is an adult who received the AZD1222 COVID-19 vaccine. The CDR3: CASSLGGATNEKLFF. The nucleotides are TGTGCCAGCAGCTTGGGAGGGGCAACTAATGAAAAACTGTTTTTT.